The rows below give T cell receptor beta chains drawn from one sample of a study of early stage breast cancer tumors. Profiling relied on immunoSEQ multiplex PCR, and the TCRdb table lists in-frame clones only, not all of them. This table has about 51,000 clones, around 80% appearing once. Sequences were obtained from blood. These receptors all come from a person aged 35-55 years with breast cancer. Each CDR3 is given with its conserved first and last residue. Each record gives: clone size, J gene, D gene, V gene, CDR3 protein, CDR3 DNA. A D gene is named only where the DNA matches it firmly. Expanded clones are given a class, and other clones once, few, many or no size at all.

clone size: .
J gene: TRBJ2-1
D gene: TRBD2
V gene: TRBV5-1
CDR3 protein: CASSLELAGGDEQFF
CDR3 DNA: TGCGCCAGCAGCTTGGAGCTAGCGGGAGGTGATGAGCAGTTCTTC

clone size: .
J gene: TRBJ1-1
D gene: TRBD1
V gene: TRBV5-1
CDR3 protein: CASSPGRDRNTEAFF
CDR3 DNA: TGCGCCAGCAGCCCTGGCCGGGACAGGAACACTGAAGCTTTCTTT

clone size: once
J gene: TRBJ2-1
D gene: .
V gene: TRBV19
CDR3 protein: CASSSGTAGDEQFF
CDR3 DNA: TGTGCCAGTAGTTCGGGGACGGCCGGGGATGAGCAGTTCTTC

clone size: .
J gene: TRBJ2-2
D gene: .
V gene: TRBV18
CDR3 protein: CASSPVRGSDTGELFF
CDR3 DNA: TGTGCCAGCTCACCAGTTCGGGGGTCGGACACCGGGGAGCTGTTTTTT

clone size: .
J gene: TRBJ2-1
D gene: TRBD1
V gene: TRBV6-1
CDR3 protein: CASSELWGQGYNEQFF
CDR3 DNA: TGTGCCAGCAGTGAACTTTGGGGACAGGGGTACAATGAGCAGTTCTTC

clone size: .
J gene: TRBJ2-2
D gene: .
V gene: TRBV19
CDR3 protein: CASRISGDTGELFF
CDR3 DNA: TGTGCCAGTAGAATCTCTGGAGACACCGGGGAGCTGTTTTTT

clone size: .
J gene: TRBJ1-1
D gene: .
V gene: TRBV6-5
CDR3 protein: CASSSPGGGVNTEAFF
CDR3 DNA: TGTGCCAGCAGTTCGCCGGGGGGCGGGGTGAACACTGAAGCTTTCTTT

clone size: .
J gene: TRBJ1-1
D gene: .
V gene: TRBV6-5
CDR3 protein: CASSEFTGTRSAFF
CDR3 DNA: TGTGCCAGCAGCGAATTTACCGGGACAAGATCGGCTTTCTTT

clone size: .
J gene: TRBJ2-7
D gene: .
V gene: TRBV5-1
CDR3 protein: CASSLTNYEQYF
CDR3 DNA: TGCGCCAGCAGCTTGACAAACTACGAGCAGTACTTC

clone size: .
J gene: TRBJ2-3
D gene: .
V gene: TRBV11-1
CDR3 protein: CSTGRDPTDTQYF
CDR3 DNA: TGTTCCACGGGGCGGGACCCCACAGATACGCAGTATTTT

clone size: .
J gene: TRBJ2-3
D gene: TRBD1
V gene: TRBV5-4
CDR3 protein: CASSVGFRDRGHTDTQYF
CDR3 DNA: TGTGCCAGCAGCGTTGGGTTTCGGGACAGGGGGCACACAGATACGCAGTATTTT

clone size: few
J gene: TRBJ1-1
D gene: .
V gene: TRBV2
CDR3 protein: CASSVWEKNTEAFF
CDR3 DNA: TGTGCCAGCAGTGTATGGGAAAAGAACACTGAAGCTTTCTTT

clone size: .
J gene: TRBJ2-7
D gene: .
V gene: TRBV5-1
CDR3 protein: CASPSGHYEQYF
CDR3 DNA: TGCGCCAGCCCGAGTGGTCACTACGAGCAGTACTTC

clone size: .
J gene: TRBJ1-1
D gene: .
V gene: TRBV6-5
CDR3 protein: CASRPDHGREAFF
CDR3 DNA: TGTGCCAGCAGGCCGGACCATGGCAGGGAAGCTTTCTTT

clone size: .
J gene: TRBJ2-3
D gene: TRBD2
V gene: TRBV15
CDR3 protein: CATSREVRLLAGITDTQYF
CDR3 DNA: TGTGCCACCAGCAGAGAAGTTAGGTTGCTAGCGGGGATCACAGATACGCAGTATTTT

clone size: few
J gene: TRBJ2-5
D gene: .
V gene: TRBV7-2
CDR3 protein: CASSLVEETQYF
CDR3 DNA: TGTGCCAGCAGCTTAGTGGAGGAGACCCAGTACTTC

clone size: once
J gene: TRBJ2-2
D gene: .
V gene: TRBV5-1
CDR3 protein: CASSTTRTGELFF
CDR3 DNA: TGCGCCAGCAGCACGACTAGAACCGGGGAGCTGTTTTTT

clone size: .
J gene: TRBJ2-1
D gene: TRBD2
V gene: TRBV5-4
CDR3 protein: CASSTTSGNHNEQFF
CDR3 DNA: TGTGCCAGCAGCACAACTAGCGGGAATCACAATGAGCAGTTCTTC

clone size: .
J gene: TRBJ1-5
D gene: TRBD1
V gene: TRBV6-1
CDR3 protein: CASSEGWGGTGGVQPQHF
CDR3 DNA: TGTGCCAGCAGTGAAGGGTGGGGCGGGACAGGGGGCGTGCAGCCCCAGCATTTT

clone size: .
J gene: TRBJ1-1
D gene: .
V gene: TRBV27
CDR3 protein: CASSRPFTEAFF
CDR3 DNA: TGTGCCAGCAGCCGACCCTTTACTGAAGCTTTCTTT

clone size: .
J gene: TRBJ2-2
D gene: TRBD1
V gene: TRBV5-4
CDR3 protein: CASSHGQALGTGELFF
CDR3 DNA: TGTGCCAGCAGCCACGGACAGGCCCTGGGCACCGGGGAGCTGTTTTTT

clone size: .
J gene: TRBJ1-5
D gene: TRBD1
V gene: TRBV19
CDR3 protein: CASSPDRDQPQHF
CDR3 DNA: TGTGCCAGTAGTCCGGACAGGGATCAGCCCCAGCATTTT

clone size: .
J gene: TRBJ2-6
D gene: TRBD2
V gene: TRBV27
CDR3 protein: CASSFPGTSSLSGANVLTF
CDR3 DNA: TGTGCCAGCAGTTTCCCGGGGACTAGCTCCCTCTCTGGGGCCAACGTCCTGACTTTC

clone size: .
J gene: TRBJ2-7
D gene: .
V gene: TRBV5-5
CDR3 protein: CASSLDPTLTTSSHEQYF
CDR3 DNA: TGTGCCAGCAGCTTGGACCCAACCCTAACGACTAGTTCCCACGAGCAGTACTTC

clone size: .
J gene: TRBJ2-2
D gene: .
V gene: TRBV6-1
CDR3 protein: CASSGGYTGELFF
CDR3 DNA: TGTGCCAGCAGCGGAGGATACACCGGGGAGCTGTTTTTT

clone size: .
J gene: TRBJ1-5
D gene: .
V gene: TRBV7-6
CDR3 protein: CASSLNNQPQHF
CDR3 DNA: TGTGCCAGCAGCCTAAACAATCAGCCCCAGCATTTT

clone size: .
J gene: TRBJ2-6
D gene: .
V gene: TRBV15
CDR3 protein: CATKRGETGANVLTF
CDR3 DNA: TGTGCCACCAAGCGAGGGGAAACTGGGGCCAACGTCCTGACTTTC

clone size: .
J gene: TRBJ2-7
D gene: TRBD2
V gene: TRBV6-5
CDR3 protein: CASSYQGLAGVSEQYF
CDR3 DNA: TGTGCCAGCAGTTACCAGGGACTAGCGGGAGTGTCCGAGCAGTACTTC

clone size: .
J gene: TRBJ2-3
D gene: TRBD2
V gene: TRBV5-1
CDR3 protein: CASRGPREGLPDTQYF
CDR3 DNA: TGCGCCAGCAGAGGGCCCCGGGAGGGCCTGCCAGATACGCAGTATTTT

clone size: .
J gene: TRBJ2-5
D gene: TRBD2
V gene: TRBV6-1
CDR3 protein: CATGLAVGTQYF
CDR3 DNA: TGTGCCACCGGACTAGCAGTAGGGACCCAGTACTTC

clone size: .
J gene: TRBJ2-5
D gene: TRBD2
V gene: TRBV9
CDR3 protein: CASSMGGETQYF
CDR3 DNA: TGTGCCAGCAGTATGGGGGGGGAGACCCAGTACTTC

clone size: .
J gene: TRBJ2-1
D gene: TRBD1
V gene: TRBV6-5
CDR3 protein: CASSQQGFIIDEQFF
CDR3 DNA: TGTGCCAGCAGCCAACAGGGGTTTATAATCGATGAGCAGTTCTTC

clone size: .
J gene: TRBJ1-1
D gene: .
V gene: TRBV10-1
CDR3 protein: CASSGPNTEAFF
CDR3 DNA: TGCGCCAGCAGTGGGCCGAACACTGAAGCTTTCTTT

clone size: few
J gene: TRBJ2-1
D gene: TRBD2
V gene: TRBV5-5
CDR3 protein: CASSTTSGSLDEQFF
CDR3 DNA: TGTGCCAGCAGCACGACTAGCGGGAGTCTCGATGAGCAGTTCTTC

clone size: .
J gene: TRBJ2-5
D gene: TRBD1
V gene: TRBV19
CDR3 protein: CASSGGTGGQETQYF
CDR3 DNA: TGTGCCAGTAGTGGGGGGACAGGGGGACAAGAGACCCAGTACTTC

clone size: once
J gene: TRBJ2-7
D gene: .
V gene: TRBV6-4
CDR3 protein: CASNHWDGTYEQYF
CDR3 DNA: TGTGCCAGCAATCACTGGGACGGGACCTACGAGCAGTACTTC

clone size: .
J gene: TRBJ2-2
D gene: .
V gene: TRBV15
CDR3 protein: CATSRDLAGELFF
CDR3 DNA: TGTGCCACCAGCAGAGATCTAGCCGGGGAGCTGTTTTTT

clone size: .
J gene: TRBJ2-5
D gene: TRBD1
V gene: TRBV5-1
CDR3 protein: CASSYGQGGEETQYF
CDR3 DNA: TGCGCCAGCAGCTATGGACAGGGAGGAGAGGAGACCCAGTACTTC

clone size: medium-sized
J gene: TRBJ2-2
D gene: TRBD2
V gene: TRBV6-4
CDR3 protein: CASSGTSTGELFF
CDR3 DNA: TGTGCCAGCAGTGGGACTAGCACCGGGGAGCTGTTTTTT

clone size: .
J gene: TRBJ2-5
D gene: .
V gene: TRBV10-3
CDR3 protein: CATLLAPQETQYF
CDR3 DNA: TGTGCCACCCTGTTGGCGCCGCAAGAGACCCAGTACTTC

clone size: .
J gene: TRBJ2-4
D gene: .
V gene: TRBV6-1
CDR3 protein: CATHLNWAKNIQYF
CDR3 DNA: TGTGCCACCCACCTTAATTGGGCCAAAAACATTCAGTACTTC

clone size: .
J gene: TRBJ2-1
D gene: TRBD1
V gene: TRBV7-2
CDR3 protein: CASSLQQGGGNEQFF
CDR3 DNA: TGTGCCAGCAGCTTACAACAGGGGGGCGGGAATGAGCAGTTCTTC

clone size: .
J gene: TRBJ1-3
D gene: .
V gene: TRBV11-3
CDR3 protein: CASSWGGNTIYF
CDR3 DNA: TGTGCCAGCAGCTGGGGGGGAAACACCATATATTTT

clone size: .
J gene: TRBJ2-1
D gene: .
V gene: TRBV12-2
CDR3 protein: CASRLGGGTSGNNEQFF
CDR3 DNA: TGTGCAAGTCGCCTCGGGGGGGGGACTAGCGGGAACAATGAGCAGTTCTTC

clone size: .
J gene: TRBJ2-2
D gene: .
V gene: TRBV19
CDR3 protein: CASSIGGTGELFF
CDR3 DNA: TGTGCCAGTAGTATAGGAGGAACCGGGGAGCTGTTTTTT

clone size: .
J gene: TRBJ2-2
D gene: TRBD1
V gene: TRBV5-1
CDR3 protein: CASSGTGGASGGELFF
CDR3 DNA: TGCGCCAGCAGCGGGACAGGGGGCGCCTCGGGCGGGGAGCTGTTTTTT

clone size: .
J gene: TRBJ1-1
D gene: .
V gene: TRBV2
CDR3 protein: CASSRVVSATEAFF
CDR3 DNA: TGTGCCAGCAGTCGGGTGGTCTCGGCCACTGAAGCTTTCTTT

clone size: .
J gene: TRBJ2-5
D gene: TRBD2
V gene: TRBV5-1
CDR3 protein: CASSPGTSGYQETQYF
CDR3 DNA: TGCGCCAGCAGCCCCGGGACTAGCGGGTACCAAGAGACCCAGTACTTC

clone size: .
J gene: TRBJ2-3
D gene: TRBD2
V gene: TRBV5-1
CDR3 protein: CASSPRTSGKTDTQYF
CDR3 DNA: TGCGCCAGCAGCCCCAGGACTAGCGGGAAGACAGATACGCAGTATTTT

clone size: few
J gene: TRBJ2-7
D gene: .
V gene: TRBV6-5
CDR3 protein: CASSYGAAEDYEQYF
CDR3 DNA: TGTGCCAGCAGTTACGGGGCCGCGGAAGACTACGAGCAGTACTTC

clone size: .
J gene: TRBJ1-1
D gene: TRBD1
V gene: TRBV29-1
CDR3 protein: CSVEVRDRGTEAFF
CDR3 DNA: TGCAGCGTTGAAGTTCGGGACAGGGGCACTGAAGCTTTCTTT

clone size: once
J gene: TRBJ1-4
D gene: TRBD1
V gene: TRBV5-6
CDR3 protein: CASSSGTGFAEKLFF
CDR3 DNA: TGTGCCAGCAGCTCCGGGACAGGGTTCGCCGAAAAACTGTTTTTT

clone size: .
J gene: TRBJ1-1
D gene: .
V gene: TRBV2
CDR3 protein: CASSALPAPGTEAFF
CDR3 DNA: TGTGCCAGCAGTGCTCTTCCGGCTCCGGGCACTGAAGCTTTCTTT